This T cell receptor beta chain originates from a study of Tregs in tolerant kidney transplant recipients. Looking at the study overall: Sorting used antibodies to exclude donor cells.

The study's findings and limits: Biological reproducibility was not directly addressed, but technical replication error appeared minimal. Findings come from small patient numbers and require larger validation.

On this clone itself: The antigen is not known.

Sequenced by immunoSEQ multiplex PCR; TCRdb stores in-frame clones only, minus some. The sample has 15,000 to 20,000 clones, less than 70% seen once; the top ten hold about 3.5%. Sequenced material: Tregs from blood cultured with allogeneic cells. The source is a human donor in good health.

CDR3 residues: CASSLDAGRYNEQFF. CDR3 bases: TGTGCCAGCAGCTTAGATGCGGGACGCTACAATGAGCAGTTCTTC. The chain uses TRBV7-2 and TRBJ2-1; perhaps TRBD2 as D (6 bases). There are 15 residues in the CDR3. V was clipped by 1 base and J by 3 bases, with 10 bases between them. Germline V gene data show CDR1 as SGHTA and CDR2 as FQGNSA.